The text below deals with one TCR beta chain. Its target is not known. V shed 3 bases, J shed 5 bases, and the junction held 7 bases outside the gene matches. This CDR3 is built from 15 residues. The germline V gene encodes CDR1 LNHDA and CDR2 SQIVND (reference sequence). This entry is derived from a study of T cell repertoires in cytomegalovirus infection. General study results and limits: There were HLA-C-restricted CMV-specific TCR beta clonotypes dominating the ex vivo response.

MiXCR, applied by TCRdb to the reads, yields one record per CDR3 protein. Here the sample spans hundreds of thousands of distinct CDR3 sequences, more than 40% being singletons. Sequencing used cultured PBMCs, obtained from culture after CMV antigen stimulation. The V call is TRBV19, the J call TRBJ2-5; TRBD1 aligns across 9 bases. The origin of this receptor is a human donor in good health (CMV status not recorded). Some clones in this sample may be carry-over from other donors' samples. For the CDR3, the DNA is TGTGCCAGTAGTATCCCGGGACAGGGTATGGAGACCCAGTACTTC. Protein: CASSIPGQGMETQYF.